This T cell receptor (beta chain) was captured in a study of T-cell memory formation after mild COVID-19. Whole-study results and caveats: A second wave expanding day 15 to 37 was CD4+-biased; contracting clones were balanced. Contracting clones localized mainly to CM and EM when CD4+ and mainly to EMRA when CD8+. Within pre-infection memory, some responding clones were found, suggesting cross-reactive memory joined.

5'RACE with constant-segment primers yielded barcoded, UMI-tagged TCR alpha and TCR beta cDNA libraries. In TCRdb, the 5' RACE reads were re-called with MiXCR into one record per CDR3 protein. The table records around 36,000 distinct CDR3 sequences, 11% of them present only once. The CDR3 loop spans 14 amino acids. Looked up from germline, CDR1 is SQVTM and CDR2 is ANQGSEA. V gave up 5 bases and J gave up 2 bases; unmatched junction bases: 6. This clonotype was seen ten or more times. Its antigen is not identified. The TCR was taken from a man aged 18 to 30 who had mild COVID-19 (a few samples of this study predate the infection). Cell type and time point are not known. Sequenced: PBMCs or a T cell subset sorted from them (not recorded which). This sequence joins TRBV29-1 and TRBJ2-3, with 8 bases fitting TRBD2. CDR3: CSVWKAGVTDTQYF. DNA of the CDR3: TGCAGCGTTTGGAAAGCGGGGGTCACAGATACGCAGTATTTT.